The 26 T cell receptor beta chains below were found in one sample sequenced in a study of cytomegalovirus exposure and HLA in healthy donors (dated by TCRdb to 2015 to 2018). Receptor libraries were prepared by the immunoSEQ multiplex PCR assay. A mixture of 60 forward primers for TCR Vbeta segments and 13 reverse primers for TCR Jbeta segments was used in the multiplex PCR. This is the immuneACCESS table as TCRdb keeps it, with only in-frame sequences that have V and J called. A part of the clones is gone; compared with another copy, unresolved V genes explain less than half, and the rest is unexplained. Present in this sample are 100,000 to 150,000 clones, around 77% of which were seen just once. Roughly 5.8% of the sample lies in the top ten. Sequenced sample: PBMCs. The receptors derive from a man between 18 and 35 years old in good health and CMV-seropositive.

The V call is TRBV7-9, the J call TRBJ1-2, with D possibly matching TRBD1 (5 bases). V lost 0 bases and J lost 4, with 12 bases in between. Germline V gene data show CDR1 as SEHNR and CDR2 as FQNEAQ (reference sequence). The CDR3 is 15 residues long. Here the CDR3 reads CASSLAGLVLYGYTF. DNA of the CDR3: TGTGCCAGCAGCTTAGCGGGGCTTGTGCTCTATGGCTACACCTTC.

This clone was recorded only once. One end of the junction fails to match germline, which may point to a read error. The rearrangement links TRBV30 to TRBJ1-3; D perhaps matches TRBD1 (6 bases). This CDR3 comprises 13 residues. The V gene's germline CDR1 is GTSNPN and CDR2 SVGIG (reference sequence). CDR3: CAWSQGSGNTTYF. The CDR3 region has the DNA TGTGCCTGGAGTCAGGGGTCGGGAAACACCACATATTTT.

The chain couples TRBV7-2 to TRBJ2-7; D unresolved. This CDR3 contains 13 residues. Looked up from germline, CDR1 is SGHTA and CDR2 is FQGNSA. The V end lost 1 base, the J end lost 0 bases, and 4 bases lay between the germline ends. The CDR3 spells CASSLDGSYEQYF. The DNA for the CDR3 is TGTGCCAGCAGCTTAGACGGCTCCTACGAGCAGTACTTC. Full variable domain (outside the CDR3, taken from reference TRBV7-2 and TRBJ2-7): GAGVSQSPSNKVTEKGKDVELRCDPISGHTALYWYRQSLGQGLEFLIYFQGNSAPDKSGLPSDRFSAERTGGSVSTLTIQRTQQEDSAVYLCASSLDGSYEQYFGPGTRLTVT.

This chain connects TRBV29-1 to TRBJ2-1, with TRBD2 matching 9 bases. The germline V gene has CDR1 SQVTM and CDR2 ANQGSEA. The CDR3 is 13 amino acids. J was trimmed by 14 bases and V by 5 bases; bases with no gene match: 13. CDR3 sequence: CSVRAGGPRVEFF. CDR3 nucleotides: TGCAGCGTTCGGGCGGGGGGGCCGAGAGTCGAGTTCTTC.

This sequence joins TRBV27 and TRBJ2-7; 11 nucleotides match TRBD2. J gave up 4 bases and V 3 bases, and 11 bases lay outside the gene matches. Germline loops: CDR1 MNHEY, CDR2 SMNVEV (reference sequence). CDR3 length: 17 residues. The CDR3 here is CASSFQHPLAGEYEQYF. DNA for the CDR3: TGTGCCAGCAGTTTCCAGCACCCACTAGCGGGAGAGTACGAGCAGTACTTC.

The J gene is TRBJ2-3, the V gene TRBV9; the match to TRBD2 covers 13 bases. V lost 0 bases, J lost 8 bases, and 12 bases stayed unmatched. The CDR3 is 18 residues long. Looked up from germline, CDR1 is SGDLS and CDR2 is YYNGEE. The CDR3 is CASSVGLGGLAGVVTQYF. CDR3 DNA: TGTGCCAGCAGCGTAGGACTGGGAGGACTAGCGGGAGTAGTTACGCAGTATTTT.

The CDR3 nucleotides are TGCGCCAGCAGCCAAGGAGCAGATACGCAGTATTTT. Translated: CASSQGADTQYF. This chain connects TRBV4-1 to TRBJ2-3; D call uncertain. Looked up from germline, CDR1 is MGHRA and CDR2 is YSYEKL. The V end lost 1 base, the J end lost 4 bases, and 3 bases lay between the germline ends. The CDR3 is 12 residues long.

This sequence joins TRBV7-9 and TRBJ1-1; weak D call: TRBD1 (5 bases). The CDR3 totals 15 residues. Between the trimmed V and J ends, which lost 0 bases and 0 bases, there was a span of 8 bases. From germline, CDR1 is SEHNR and CDR2 FQNEAQ (reference sequence). As DNA, the CDR3 is TGTGCCAGCAGCTTAGCAGGGGCCTTGAACACTGAAGCTTTCTTT. Amino acid sequence: CASSLAGALNTEAFF.

V is TRBV7-9 and J is TRBJ1-2; no definite D call. Germline lookup yields CDR1 SEHNR and CDR2 FQNEAQ (reference sequence). The CDR3 has 16 amino acids. The germline V and J ends were trimmed by 5 bases and 0 bases, with 16 bases remaining between them. For the CDR3, the DNA is TGTGCCAGCAGCCCGTCCCCCCCTACAGCTAACTATGGCTACACCTTC. Amino acids: CASSPSPPTANYGYTF.

V and J are TRBV5-6 and TRBJ1-1; D is possibly TRBD1 (6 bases). Per germline, CDR1 SGHDT and CDR2 YYEEEE. This CDR3 has 14 amino acids. Trimming removed 1 base from V and 3 bases from J, with 10 bases in between. CDR3 sequence (DNA): TGTGCCAGCAGCTTGCCGACAGGTGACACTGAAGCTTTCTTT. Protein product: CASSLPTGDTEAFF.

This clone has just a few counts. The V call is TRBV5-5, the J call TRBJ1-1, with a tentative D call TRBD1 (5 bases). The CDR3 is 14 amino acids. Trimming took off 5 bases at V and 2 bases at J, with 13 bases between the two ends. Looked up from germline, CDR1 is SGHKS and CDR2 is YYEKEE (reference sequence). CDR3 DNA sequence: TGTGCCAGCAGTTACGGCGACAGCAACACTGAAGCTTTCTTT. It specifies CASSYGDSNTEAFF. Combining the CDR3 with reference TRBV5-5 and TRBJ1-1 gives the whole variable domain DAGVTQSPTHLIKTRGQQVTLRCSPISGHKSVSWYQQVLGQGPQFIFQYYEKEERGRGNFPDRFSARQFPNYSSELNVNALLLGDSALYLCASSYGDSNTEAFFGQGTRLTVV.

This clone was found a few times. The rearrangement links TRBV19 to TRBJ1-1; D may be TRBD1 (5 bases). The CDR3 extends over 12 amino acids. CDR1 is LNHDA, CDR2 SQIVND, per germline (reference sequence). V lost 3 bases, J lost 11 bases, and 13 bases lay in between. The CDR3: CASSIGRGMAFF. The CDR3 bases are TGTGCCAGTAGTATCGGGCGGGGCATGGCTTTCTTT.

The genes are TRBV5-4 and TRBJ2-7, with D possibly TRBD2 on 6 matching bases. CDR3 length: 18 amino acids. V lost 4 bases to trimming and J lost 0 bases, with 23 bases between them. Germline lookup yields CDR1 SGHNT and CDR2 YYREEE (reference sequence). CDR3 sequence (DNA): TGTGCCAGCAGCGTAGGCCCCTTGGTGAGGGAGGTCTCCTACGAGCAGTACTTC. This translates into CASSVGPLVREVSYEQYF.

This clone was seen more than once but under ten times. This rearrangement joins TRBV27 to TRBJ1-5, with D perhaps TRBD1 (5 bases). This CDR3 is built from 14 residues. CDR1 is MNHEY and CDR2 is SMNVEV in the germline V gene (reference sequence). The V and J ends lost 5 bases and 4 bases respectively, with 12 bases between them. DNA of the CDR3: TGTGCCAGCAGTCTTCAGGGTTGGAATCAGCCCCAGCATTTT. It yields the protein CASSLQGWNQPQHF.

The V gene is TRBV7-2, the J gene TRBJ1-1; D is ambiguous. With 2 bases removed from V and 4 bases from J, the gap between germline ends came to 11 bases. The CDR3 contains 14 residues. Germline CDR1 and CDR2: SGHTA and FQGNSA. CDR3 amino acids: CASSLSEGSTEAFF. The CDR3 bases are TGTGCCAGCAGCTTATCCGAGGGCTCCACTGAAGCTTTCTTT.

A remark on this clone: Its ends do not fully match the called genes, so a read error is possible. This chain uses TRBV25-1 with TRBJ2-6; a weak D match, TRBD1 (5 bases). Germline V CDR1 and CDR2: MGHDK, SYGVNS. The CDR3 loop spans 12 amino acids. The CDR3: CASTTGANGLTF. In nucleotides, the CDR3 is TGTGCCAGCACGACTGGGGCCAACGGCCTGACTTTC.

The chain couples TRBV7-6 to TRBJ1-4; D remains ambiguous. Trimming pared 5 bases from V and 8 bases from J, leaving 9 bases between. The CDR3 covers 12 residues. Germline CDR1 SGHVS, CDR2 FNYEAQ. The CDR3 sequence: CASSPGGEKLFF. Here the CDR3 DNA reads TGTGCCAGCAGCCCGGGAGGCGAAAAACTGTTTTTT.

J is TRBJ2-1 and V is TRBV30; 8 positions match TRBD2. Germline V lookup: CDR1 GTSNPN, CDR2 SVGIG (reference sequence). V trimming: 8 bases; J trimming: 0 bases; junction bases outside the gene matches: 12. CDR3 size: 16 residues. DNA of the CDR3: TGTGCCACCTCCGGGGGGGTTACTAGCTCCTACAATGAGCAGTTCTTC. It encodes CATSGGVTSSYNEQFF. Full variable domain (rest looked up from reference TRBV30 and TRBJ2-1): SQTIHQWPATLVQPVGSPLSLECTVEGTSNPNLYWYRQAAGRGLQLLFYSVGIGQISSEVPQNLSASRPQDRQFILSSKKLLLSDSGFYLCATSGGVTSSYNEQFFGPGTRLTVL.

The rearrangement joins TRBV18 to TRBJ2-2; D unresolved. The V end lost 0 bases, the J end lost 5 bases, and 13 bases lay between the germline ends. The CDR3 runs to 16 residues. The germline CDR1 and CDR2 sequences are KGHSH and LQKENI. DNA of the CDR3: TGTGCCAGCTCACCACCGGAAGGTTACGGGACCGGGGAGCTGTTTTTT. Residues: CASSPPEGYGTGELFF.

The rearrangement joins TRBV6-5 to TRBJ2-7, with 7 bases lining up with TRBD1. Germline CDR1 is MNHEY and CDR2 is SVGAGI. The V and J ends lost 0 bases and 2 bases, in that order; junction bases with no gene match: 7. This CDR3 spans 16 amino acids. The CDR3: CASSYSIPGTAYEQYF. In DNA form, the CDR3 reads TGTGCCAGCAGTTACTCGATTCCCGGGACAGCCTACGAGCAGTACTTC.

V gene TRBV6-5 combines with J gene TRBJ2-3; D might be TRBD2 (6 bases). The germline gives CDR1 MNHEY, CDR2 SVGAGI. The V and J ends lost 10 bases and 2 bases respectively, with 13 bases between them. This CDR3 is built from 13 residues. CDR3: CATRDSTTDTQYF. As DNA, the CDR3 is TGTGCCACCCGGGACTCTACCACAGATACGCAGTATTTT.

The table lists this clone with a count of one. The chain recombines TRBV19 with TRBJ1-1, with no clear D. Germline CDR1 reads LNHDA; CDR2 reads SQIVND (reference sequence). The V and J ends lost 1 base and 3 bases respectively, with 9 bases between them. This CDR3 has 14 residues. CDR3 DNA: TGTGCCAGTAGTATAGGATCAGAGGACACTGAAGCTTTCTTT. This sequence encodes CASSIGSEDTEAFF.

This chain joins TRBV29-1 and TRBJ2-1, with D uncertain. The CDR3 runs 13 residues. V was shortened by 5 bases and J by 5 bases, with 13 bases between the two germline ends. CDR1 and CDR2 (germline): SQVTM, ANQGSEA. CDR3 sequence: CSVSPYRDNEQFF. CDR3 in DNA: TGCAGCGTTAGTCCGTATCGGGACAATGAGCAGTTCTTC.

The CDR3 sequence: CASSITLAKNIQYF. The CDR3 DNA follows: TGCGCCAGCAGCATAACTTTAGCCAAAAACATTCAGTACTTC. The gene calls are TRBV5-1 and TRBJ2-4, with D unresolved. Between the trimmed V and J ends, which lost 4 bases and 0 bases, there was a span of 8 bases. Germline lookup yields CDR1 SGHRS and CDR2 YFSETQ. This CDR3 contains 14 residues. Variable domain in full (rest from reference TRBV5-1 and TRBJ2-4): KAGVTQTPRYLIKTRGQQVTLSCSPISGHRSVSWYQQTPGQGLQFLFEYFSETQRNKGNFPGRFSGRQFSNSRSEMNVSTLELGDSALYLCASSITLAKNIQYFGAGTRLSVL.

The chain uses TRBV27 and TRBJ2-2, with D possibly matching TRBD1 (6 bases). The CDR3 covers 16 residues. Trimming left V 7 bases short and J 1 base short, with 16 bases between. CDR1 and CDR2 from the germline V gene are MNHEY and SMNVEV (reference sequence). Written as DNA, the CDR3 is TGTGCCAGCACTGAACAGGGAAAACTGAACACCGGGGAGCTGTTTTTT. Encoded protein: CASTEQGKLNTGELFF.

The rearrangement links TRBV6-5 to TRBJ1-1; D possibly corresponds to TRBD1 (6 bases). V was trimmed by 5 bases and J by 1 base, leaving 14 bases between them. The CDR3 is made up of 15 amino acids. CDR1 MNHEY and CDR2 SVGAGI come from the germline V gene. CDR3 in DNA: TGTGCCAGCAGTCCCATTTGGGGACAGAACACTGAAGCTTTCTTT. Its protein product is CASSPIWGQNTEAFF.